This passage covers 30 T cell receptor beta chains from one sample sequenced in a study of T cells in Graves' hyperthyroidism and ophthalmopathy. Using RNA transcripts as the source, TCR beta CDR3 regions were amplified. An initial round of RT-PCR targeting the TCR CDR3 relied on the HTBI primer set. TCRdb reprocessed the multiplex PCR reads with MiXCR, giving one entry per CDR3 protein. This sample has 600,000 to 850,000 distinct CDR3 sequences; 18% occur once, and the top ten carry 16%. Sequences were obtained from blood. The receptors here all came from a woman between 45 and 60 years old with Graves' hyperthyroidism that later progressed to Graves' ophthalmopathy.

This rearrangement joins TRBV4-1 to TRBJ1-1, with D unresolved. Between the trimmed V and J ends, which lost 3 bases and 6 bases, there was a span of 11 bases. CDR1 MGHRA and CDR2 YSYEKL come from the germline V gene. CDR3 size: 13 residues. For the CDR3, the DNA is TGCGCCAGCAGCCATCCCGACTGGTCTGAAGCTTTCTTT. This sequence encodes CASSHPDWSEAFF.

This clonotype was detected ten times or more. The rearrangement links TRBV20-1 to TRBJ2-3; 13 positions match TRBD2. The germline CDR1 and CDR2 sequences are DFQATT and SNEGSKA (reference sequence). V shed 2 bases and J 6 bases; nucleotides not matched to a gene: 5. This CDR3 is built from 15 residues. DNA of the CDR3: TGCAGTGCTAGAACGGGACTAGCGGGGATTGATACGCAGTATTTT. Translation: CSARTGLAGIDTQYF.

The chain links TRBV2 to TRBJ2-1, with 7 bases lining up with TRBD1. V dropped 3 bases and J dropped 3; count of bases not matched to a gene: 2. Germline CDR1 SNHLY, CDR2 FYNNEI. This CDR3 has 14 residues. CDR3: CASSEGQYYNEQFF. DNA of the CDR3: TGTGCCAGCAGTGAGGGACAGTACTACAATGAGCAGTTCTTC. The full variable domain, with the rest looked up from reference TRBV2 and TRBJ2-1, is EPEVTQTPSHQVTQMGQEVILRCVPISNHLYFYWYRQILGQKVEFLVSFYNNEISEKSEIFDDQFSVERPDGSNFTLKIRSTKLEDSAMYFCASSEGQYYNEQFFGPGTRLTVL.

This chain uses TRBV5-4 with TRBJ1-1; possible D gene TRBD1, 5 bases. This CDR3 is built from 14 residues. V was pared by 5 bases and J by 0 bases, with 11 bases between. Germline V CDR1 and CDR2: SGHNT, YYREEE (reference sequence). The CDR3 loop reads CASRVGHLNTEAFF. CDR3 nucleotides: TGTGCCAGCAGAGTAGGACATCTGAACACTGAAGCTTTCTTT.

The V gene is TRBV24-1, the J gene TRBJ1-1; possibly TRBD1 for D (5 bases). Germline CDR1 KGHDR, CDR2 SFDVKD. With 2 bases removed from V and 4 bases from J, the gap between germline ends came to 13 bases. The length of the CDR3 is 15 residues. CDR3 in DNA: TGTGCCACCAGTGATTATCCAGGGAGGAGCACTGAAGCTTTCTTT. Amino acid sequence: CATSDYPGRSTEAFF.

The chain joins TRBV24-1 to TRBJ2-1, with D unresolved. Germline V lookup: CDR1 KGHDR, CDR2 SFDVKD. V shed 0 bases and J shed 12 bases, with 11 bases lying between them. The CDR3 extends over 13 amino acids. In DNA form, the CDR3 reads TGTGCCACCAGTGATTTGTCGGTCGGCGGGCAGTTCTTC. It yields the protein CATSDLSVGGQFF.

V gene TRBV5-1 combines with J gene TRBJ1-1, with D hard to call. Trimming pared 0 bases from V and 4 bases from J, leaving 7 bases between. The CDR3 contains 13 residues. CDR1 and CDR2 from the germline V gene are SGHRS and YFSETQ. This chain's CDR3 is CASSLDSFTEAFF. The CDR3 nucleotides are TGCGCCAGCAGCTTGGACAGTTTCACTGAAGCTTTCTTT.

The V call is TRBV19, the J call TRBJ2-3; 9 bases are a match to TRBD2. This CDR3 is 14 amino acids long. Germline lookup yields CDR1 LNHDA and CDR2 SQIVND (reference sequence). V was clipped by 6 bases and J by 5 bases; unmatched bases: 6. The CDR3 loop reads CASRSAGGRDTQYF. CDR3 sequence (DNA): TGTGCCAGTAGATCTGCGGGGGGGAGAGATACGCAGTATTTT.

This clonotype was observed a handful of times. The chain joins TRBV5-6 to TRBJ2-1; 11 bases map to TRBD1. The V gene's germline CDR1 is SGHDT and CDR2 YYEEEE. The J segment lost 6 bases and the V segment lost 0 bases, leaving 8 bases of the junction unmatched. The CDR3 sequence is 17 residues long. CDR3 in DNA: TGTGCCAGCAGCTTGGGGTTCTCCGGACAGGGGGCCAATGAGCAGTTCTTC. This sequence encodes CASSLGFSGQGANEQFF.

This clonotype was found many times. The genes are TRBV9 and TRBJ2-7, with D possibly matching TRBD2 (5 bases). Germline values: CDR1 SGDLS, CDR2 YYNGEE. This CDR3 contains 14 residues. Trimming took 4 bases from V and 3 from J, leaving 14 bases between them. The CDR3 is CASSPRDTDYEQYF. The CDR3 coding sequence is TGTGCCAGCAGCCCCCGGGATACAGACTACGAGCAGTACTTC.

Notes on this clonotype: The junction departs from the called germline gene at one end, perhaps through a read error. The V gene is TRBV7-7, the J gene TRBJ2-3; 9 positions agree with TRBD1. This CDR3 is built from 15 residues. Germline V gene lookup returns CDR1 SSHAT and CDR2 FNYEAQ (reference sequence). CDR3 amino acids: CASSPGQGQADTQYF. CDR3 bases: TGTGCTAGCAGCCCAGGACAGGGGCAGGCAGATACGCAGTATTTT.

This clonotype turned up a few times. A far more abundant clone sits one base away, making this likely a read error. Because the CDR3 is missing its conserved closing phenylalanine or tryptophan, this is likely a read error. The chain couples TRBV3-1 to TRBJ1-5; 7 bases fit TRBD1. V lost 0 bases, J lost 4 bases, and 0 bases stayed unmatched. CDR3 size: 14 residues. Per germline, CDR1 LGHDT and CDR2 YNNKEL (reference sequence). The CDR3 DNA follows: TGTGCCAGCAGCCAAGACAGGGGGAATCAGCCCCAGCATCTT. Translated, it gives CASSQDRGNQPQHL.

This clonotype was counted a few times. The CDR3 sequence: CASSASYMETQYF. The CDR3 DNA reads TGTGCCAGCAGCGCTAGTTATATGGAGACCCAGTACTTC. The chain carries TRBV2 and TRBJ2-5, with D unresolved. Germline V gene lookup returns CDR1 SNHLY and CDR2 FYNNEI. Trimming took 6 bases from V and 5 from J, leaving 13 bases between them. The CDR3 loop spans 13 amino acids.

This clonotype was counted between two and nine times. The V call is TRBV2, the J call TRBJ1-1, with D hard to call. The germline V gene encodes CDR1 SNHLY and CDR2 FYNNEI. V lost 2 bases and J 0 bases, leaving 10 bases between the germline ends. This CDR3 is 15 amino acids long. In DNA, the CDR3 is TGTGCCAGCAGTGAATATTCAACAATGAACACTGAAGCTTTCTTT. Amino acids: CASSEYSTMNTEAFF.

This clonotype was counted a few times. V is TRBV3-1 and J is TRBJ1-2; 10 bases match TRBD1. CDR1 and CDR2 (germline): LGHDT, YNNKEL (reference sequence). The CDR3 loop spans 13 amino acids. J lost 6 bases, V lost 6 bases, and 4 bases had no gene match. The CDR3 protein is CASSQTGGHGYTF. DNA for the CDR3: TGTGCCAGCAGTCAGACAGGGGGCCATGGCTACACCTTC.

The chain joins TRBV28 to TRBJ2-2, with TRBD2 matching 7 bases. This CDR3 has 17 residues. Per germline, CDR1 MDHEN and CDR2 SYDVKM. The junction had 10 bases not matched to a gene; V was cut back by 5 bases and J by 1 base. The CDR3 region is CASSPLVGGGNTGELFF. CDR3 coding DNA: TGTGCCAGCAGTCCCCTGGTGGGCGGGGGGAACACCGGGGAGCTGTTTTTT.

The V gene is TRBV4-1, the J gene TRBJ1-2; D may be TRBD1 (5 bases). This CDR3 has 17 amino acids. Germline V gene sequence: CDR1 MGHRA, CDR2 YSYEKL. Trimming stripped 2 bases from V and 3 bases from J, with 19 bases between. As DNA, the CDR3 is TGCGCCAGCAGCCAAATCCCGGACACGGACTACGACTATGGCTACACCTTC. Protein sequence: CASSQIPDTDYDYGYTF.

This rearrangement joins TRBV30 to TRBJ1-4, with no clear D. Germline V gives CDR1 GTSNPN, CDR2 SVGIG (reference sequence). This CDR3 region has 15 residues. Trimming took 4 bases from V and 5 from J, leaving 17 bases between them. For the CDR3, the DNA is TGTGCCTGGAATACCTTGGACGGATTAAATGAAAAACTGTTTTTT. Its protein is CAWNTLDGLNEKLFF. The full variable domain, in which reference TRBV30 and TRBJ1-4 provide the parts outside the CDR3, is SQTIHQWPATLVQPVGSPLSLECTVEGTSNPNLYWYRQAAGRGLQLLFYSVGIGQISSEVPQNLSASRPQDRQFILSSKKLLLSDSGFYLCAWNTLDGLNEKLFFGSGTQLSVL.

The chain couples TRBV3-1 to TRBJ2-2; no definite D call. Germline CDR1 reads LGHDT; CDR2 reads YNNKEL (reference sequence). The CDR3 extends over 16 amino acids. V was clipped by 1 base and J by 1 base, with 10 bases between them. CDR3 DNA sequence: TGTGCCAGCAGCCAAGGCAGAGGTCGGAACACCGGGGAGCTGTTTTTT. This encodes CASSQGRGRNTGELFF.

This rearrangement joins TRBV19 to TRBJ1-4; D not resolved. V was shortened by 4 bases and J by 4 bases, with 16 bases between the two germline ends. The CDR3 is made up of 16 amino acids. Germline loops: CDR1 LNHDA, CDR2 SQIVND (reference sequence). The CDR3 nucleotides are TGTGCCAGTAGTAATTATATTGAACAGCTTAATGAAAAACTGTTTTTT. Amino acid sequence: CASSNYIEQLNEKLFF.

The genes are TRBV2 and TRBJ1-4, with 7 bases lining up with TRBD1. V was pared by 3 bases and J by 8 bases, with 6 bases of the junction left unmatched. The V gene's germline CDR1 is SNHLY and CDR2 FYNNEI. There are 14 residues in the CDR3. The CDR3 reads CASSDGQVGEKLFF. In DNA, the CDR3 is TGTGCCAGCAGTGATGGACAGGTGGGGGAAAAACTGTTTTTT.

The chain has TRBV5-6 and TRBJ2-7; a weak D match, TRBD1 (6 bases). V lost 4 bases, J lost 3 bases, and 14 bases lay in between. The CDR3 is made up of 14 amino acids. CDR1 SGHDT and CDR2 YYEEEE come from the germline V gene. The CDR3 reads CASSLTGMDYEQYF. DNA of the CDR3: TGTGCCAGCAGCCTTACAGGGATGGACTACGAGCAGTACTTC.

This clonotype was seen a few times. This CDR3 is CASSLERGPPLHF. The DNA for the CDR3 is TGTGCCAGCAGCTTAGAACGAGGCCCACCCCTCCACTTT. This chain connects TRBV11-2 to TRBJ1-6, with D unresolved. Germline V gene sequence: CDR1 SGHAT, CDR2 FQNNGV. The CDR3 is made up of 13 amino acids. V dropped 0 bases and J dropped 11 bases, with 8 bases sitting between them. The entire variable domain, with the rest obtained from reference TRBV11-2 and TRBJ1-6, is as follows: EAGVAQSPRYKIIEKRQSVAFWCNPISGHATLYWYQQILGQGPKLLIQFQNNGVVDDSQLPKDRFSAERLKGVDSTLKIQPAKLEDSAVYLCASSLERGPPLHFGNGTRLTVT.

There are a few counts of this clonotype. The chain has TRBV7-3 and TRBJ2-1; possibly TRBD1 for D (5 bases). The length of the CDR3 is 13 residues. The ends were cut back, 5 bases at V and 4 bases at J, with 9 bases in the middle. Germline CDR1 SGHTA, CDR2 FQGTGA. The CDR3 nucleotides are TGTGCCAGCAGCGATGGGGCGTACAATGAGCAGTTCTTC. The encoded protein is CASSDGAYNEQFF.

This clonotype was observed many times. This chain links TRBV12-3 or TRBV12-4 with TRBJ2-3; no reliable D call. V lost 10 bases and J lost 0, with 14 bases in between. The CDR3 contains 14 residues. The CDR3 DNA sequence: TGTGCCATCCGAGGACGGTTTAGCACAGATACGCAGTATTTT. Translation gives CAIRGRFSTDTQYF.

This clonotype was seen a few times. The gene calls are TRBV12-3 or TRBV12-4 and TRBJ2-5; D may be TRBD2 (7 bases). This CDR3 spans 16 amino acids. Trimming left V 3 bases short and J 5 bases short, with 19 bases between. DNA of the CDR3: TGTGCCAGCAGTTTGATCCTCTCGGGGGGCGGGGAGACCCAGTACTTC. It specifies CASSLILSGGGETQYF.

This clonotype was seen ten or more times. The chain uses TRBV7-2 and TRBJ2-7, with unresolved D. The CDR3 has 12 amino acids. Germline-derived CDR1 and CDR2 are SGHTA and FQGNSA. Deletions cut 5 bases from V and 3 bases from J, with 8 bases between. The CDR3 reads CASSQDFYEQYF. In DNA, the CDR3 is TGTGCCAGCAGCCAGGATTTCTACGAGCAGTACTTC.

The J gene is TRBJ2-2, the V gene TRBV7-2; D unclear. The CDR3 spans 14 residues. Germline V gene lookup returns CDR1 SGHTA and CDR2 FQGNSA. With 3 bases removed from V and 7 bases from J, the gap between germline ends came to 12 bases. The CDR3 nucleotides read TGTGCCAGCAGCTTTCTCCCTTTCGGCGGGGAGCTGTTTTTT. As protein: CASSFLPFGGELFF.

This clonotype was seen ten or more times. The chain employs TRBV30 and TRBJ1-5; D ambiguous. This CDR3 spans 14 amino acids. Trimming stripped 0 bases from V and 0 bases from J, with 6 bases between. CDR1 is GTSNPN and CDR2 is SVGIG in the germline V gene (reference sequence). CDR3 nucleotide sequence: TGTGCCTGGAGTGTAGGACTTAGCAATCAGCCCCAGCATTTT. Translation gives CAWSVGLSNQPQHF.

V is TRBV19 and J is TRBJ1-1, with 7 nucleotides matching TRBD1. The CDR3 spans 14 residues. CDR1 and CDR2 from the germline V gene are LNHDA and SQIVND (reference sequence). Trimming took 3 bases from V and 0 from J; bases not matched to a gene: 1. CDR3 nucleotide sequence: TGTGCCAGTAGTATCGACAGGGTGAACACTGAAGCTTTCTTT. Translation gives CASSIDRVNTEAFF.